This TCR beta chain comes out of a study of blood T cell repertoires in COVID-19. This study enrolled people aged roughly 18 to 100 from about two dozen US geographic areas. Each participant's cohort was designated according to participant-reported clinical history. Resolution of symptoms, clearance, or two negative PCRs was present in recovered Cohort 3 donors. Per the original data handling: From reference gene primer amplification, estimates of nucleated cell counts were derived. Clones were sequenced by immunoSEQ multiplex PCR, and TCRdb holds only the in-frame ones, with some missing. Clone size and the V and J calls come from that table; the DNA yielded D and trimming. The data show 250,000 to 350,000 clones, 88% seen once. Sequencing input: PBMCs or T cells enriched from blood (not recorded which). The clonotype comes from a woman between 50 and 59 years old who had recovered from COVID-19.

The CDR3 DNA reads TGTGCCACCAGTGAAGCGGGACAGGGCTCCTACGAGCAGTACTTC. The encoded protein is CATSEAGQGSYEQYF. The rearrangement joins TRBV24-1 to TRBJ2-7; 9 nucleotides line up with TRBD1. CDR3 length: 15 amino acids. V gave up 4 bases and J gave up 0 bases; unmatched junction bases: 3. Germline CDR1 is KGHDR and CDR2 is SFDVKD.